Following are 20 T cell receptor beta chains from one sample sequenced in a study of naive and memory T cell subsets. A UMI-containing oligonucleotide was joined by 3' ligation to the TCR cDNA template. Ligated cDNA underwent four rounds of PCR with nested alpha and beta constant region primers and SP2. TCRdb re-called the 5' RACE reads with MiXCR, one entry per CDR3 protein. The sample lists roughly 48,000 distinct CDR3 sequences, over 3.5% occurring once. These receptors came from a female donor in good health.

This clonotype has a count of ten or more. The CDR3 here is CASSQEGNTNYGYTF. CDR3 sequence (DNA): TGTGCCAGCAGCCAAGAAGGGAACACTAACTATGGCTACACCTTC. The rearrangement links TRBV4-2 to TRBJ1-2; D is unresolved. Per the germline V gene, CDR1 is LGHNA and CDR2 is YNFKEQ. The germline V and J ends were trimmed by 0 bases and 0 bases, with 8 bases remaining between them. CDR3 size: 15 residues.

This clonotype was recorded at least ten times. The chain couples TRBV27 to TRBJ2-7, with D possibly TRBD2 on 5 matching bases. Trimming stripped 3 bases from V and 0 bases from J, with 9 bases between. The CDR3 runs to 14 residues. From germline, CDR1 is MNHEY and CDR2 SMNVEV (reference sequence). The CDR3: CASSFAGGSYEQYF. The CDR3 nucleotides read TGTGCCAGCAGTTTCGCGGGTGGCTCCTACGAGCAGTACTTC.

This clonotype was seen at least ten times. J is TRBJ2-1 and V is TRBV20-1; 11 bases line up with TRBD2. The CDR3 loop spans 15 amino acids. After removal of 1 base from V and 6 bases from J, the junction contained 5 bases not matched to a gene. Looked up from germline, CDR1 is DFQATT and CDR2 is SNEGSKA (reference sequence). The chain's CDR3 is CSARVGSGRANEQFF. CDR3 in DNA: TGCAGTGCTAGAGTAGGTAGCGGGAGGGCCAATGAGCAGTTCTTC.

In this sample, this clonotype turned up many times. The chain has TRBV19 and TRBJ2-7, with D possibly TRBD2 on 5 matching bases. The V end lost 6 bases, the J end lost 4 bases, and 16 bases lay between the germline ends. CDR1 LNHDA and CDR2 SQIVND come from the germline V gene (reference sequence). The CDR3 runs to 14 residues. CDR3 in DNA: TGTGCCAGTAGGGGCCCGGGAAGGTCTTACGAGCAGTACTTC. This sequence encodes CASRGPGRSYEQYF. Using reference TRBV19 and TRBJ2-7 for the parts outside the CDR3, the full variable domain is DGGITQSPKYLFRKEGQNVTLSCEQNLNHDAMYWYRQDPGQGLRLIYYSQIVNDFQKGDIAEGYSVSREKKESFPLTVTSAQKNPTAFYLCASRGPGRSYEQYFGPGTRLTVT.

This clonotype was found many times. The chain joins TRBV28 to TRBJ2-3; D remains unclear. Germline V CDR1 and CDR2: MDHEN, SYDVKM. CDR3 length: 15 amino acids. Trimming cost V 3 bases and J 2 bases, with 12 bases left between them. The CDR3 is CASSLTLRLTDTQYF. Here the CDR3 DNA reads TGTGCCAGCAGTTTGACCCTCAGGCTCACAGATACGCAGTATTTT. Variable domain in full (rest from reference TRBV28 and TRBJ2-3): DVKVTQSSRYLVKRTGEKVFLECVQDMDHENMFWYRQDPGLGLRLIYFSYDVKMKEKGDIPEGYSVSREKKERFSLILESASTNQTSMYLCASSLTLRLTDTQYFGPGTRLTVL.

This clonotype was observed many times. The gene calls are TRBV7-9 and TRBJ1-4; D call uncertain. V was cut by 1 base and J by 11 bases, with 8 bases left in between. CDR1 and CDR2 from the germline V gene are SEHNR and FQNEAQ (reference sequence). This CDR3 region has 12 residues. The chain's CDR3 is CASSLETGKLFF. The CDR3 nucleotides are TGTGCCAGCAGCTTAGAGACGGGGAAACTGTTTTTT.

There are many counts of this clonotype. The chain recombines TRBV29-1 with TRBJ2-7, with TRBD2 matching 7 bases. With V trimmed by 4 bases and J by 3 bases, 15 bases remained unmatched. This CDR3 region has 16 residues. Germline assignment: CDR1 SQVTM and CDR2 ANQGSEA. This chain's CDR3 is CSVVFRSGGKDYEQYF. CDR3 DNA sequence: TGCAGCGTTGTCTTTCGGTCCGGGGGGAAGGACTACGAGCAGTACTTC.

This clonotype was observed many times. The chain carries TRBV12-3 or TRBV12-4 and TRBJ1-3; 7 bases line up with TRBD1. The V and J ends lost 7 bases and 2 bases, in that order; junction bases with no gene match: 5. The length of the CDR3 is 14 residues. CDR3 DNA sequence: TGTGCCAGCACCTTGGGGACAGCTGGAAACACCATATATTTT. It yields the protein CASTLGTAGNTIYF.

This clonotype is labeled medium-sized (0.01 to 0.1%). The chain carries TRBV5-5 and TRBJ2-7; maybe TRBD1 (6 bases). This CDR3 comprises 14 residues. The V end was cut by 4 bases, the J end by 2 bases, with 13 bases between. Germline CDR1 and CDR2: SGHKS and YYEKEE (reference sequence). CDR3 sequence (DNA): TGTGCCAGCAGCGAAGGCAGGGGACCCTACGAGCAGTACTTC. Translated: CASSEGRGPYEQYF.

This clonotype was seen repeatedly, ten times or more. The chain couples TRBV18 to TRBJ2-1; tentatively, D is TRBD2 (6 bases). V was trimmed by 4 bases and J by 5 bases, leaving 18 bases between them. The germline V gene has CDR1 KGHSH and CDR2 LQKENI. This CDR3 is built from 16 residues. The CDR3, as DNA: TGTGCCAGCTCACACCAGGCGGGGAAAAGGGACAATGAGCAGTTCTTC. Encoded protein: CASSHQAGKRDNEQFF.

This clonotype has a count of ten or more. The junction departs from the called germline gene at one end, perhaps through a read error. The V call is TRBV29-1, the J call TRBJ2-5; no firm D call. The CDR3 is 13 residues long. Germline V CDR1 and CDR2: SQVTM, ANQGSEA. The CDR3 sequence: CSVEVGLGETQYF. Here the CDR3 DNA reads TGCAGCGTGGAAGTGGGTCTTGGGGAGACCCAGTACTTC. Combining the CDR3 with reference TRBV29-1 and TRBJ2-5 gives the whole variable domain SAVISQKPSRDICQRGTSLTIQCQVDSQVTMMFWYRQQPGQSLTLIATANQGSEATYESGFVIDKFPISRPNLTFSTLTVSNMSPEDSSIYLCSVEVGLGETQYFGPGTRLLVL.

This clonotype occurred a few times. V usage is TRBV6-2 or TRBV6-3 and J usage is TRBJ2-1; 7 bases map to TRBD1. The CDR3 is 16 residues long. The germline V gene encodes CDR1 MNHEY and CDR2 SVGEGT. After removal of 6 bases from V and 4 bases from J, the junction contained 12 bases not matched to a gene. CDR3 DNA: TGTGCCAGCAGCCTATTAGGGACAGATACTTACAATGAGCAGTTCTTC. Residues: CASSLLGTDTYNEQFF.

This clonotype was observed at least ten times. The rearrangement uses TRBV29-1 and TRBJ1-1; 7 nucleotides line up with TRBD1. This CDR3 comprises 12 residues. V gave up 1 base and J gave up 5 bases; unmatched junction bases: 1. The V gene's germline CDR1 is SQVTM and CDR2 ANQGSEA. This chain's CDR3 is CSVEVRGTEAFF. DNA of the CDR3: TGCAGCGTTGAAGTCAGGGGGACTGAAGCTTTCTTT.

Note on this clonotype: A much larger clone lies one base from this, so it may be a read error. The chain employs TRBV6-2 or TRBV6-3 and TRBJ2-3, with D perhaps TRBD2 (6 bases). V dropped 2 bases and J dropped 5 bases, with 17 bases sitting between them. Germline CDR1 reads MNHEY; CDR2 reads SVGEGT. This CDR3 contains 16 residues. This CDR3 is CASSYLPALAIDTQYF. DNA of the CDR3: TGTGCCAGCAGTTACCTGCCAGCACTAGCAATAGATACGCAGTATTTT.

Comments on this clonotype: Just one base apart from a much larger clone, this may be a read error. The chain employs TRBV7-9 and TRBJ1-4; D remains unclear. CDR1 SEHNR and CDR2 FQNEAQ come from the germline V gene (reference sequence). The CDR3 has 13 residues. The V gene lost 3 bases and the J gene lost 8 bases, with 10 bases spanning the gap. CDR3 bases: TGTGCCAGCAGCTTCGGGCGATGGGAAAAACTGTTTTTT. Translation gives CASSFGRWEKLFF.

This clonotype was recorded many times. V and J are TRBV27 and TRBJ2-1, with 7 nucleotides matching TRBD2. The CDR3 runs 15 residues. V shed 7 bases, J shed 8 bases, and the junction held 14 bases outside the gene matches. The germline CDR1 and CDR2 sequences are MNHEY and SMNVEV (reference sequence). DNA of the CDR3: TGTGCCAGCATCGCACCCGGGGGGATAAGCGATGAGCAGTTCTTC. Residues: CASIAPGGISDEQFF.

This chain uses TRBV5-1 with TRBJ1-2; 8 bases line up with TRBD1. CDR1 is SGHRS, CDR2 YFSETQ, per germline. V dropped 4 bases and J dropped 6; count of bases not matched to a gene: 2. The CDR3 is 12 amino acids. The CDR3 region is CASSPDRDGYTF. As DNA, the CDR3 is TGCGCCAGCAGCCCGGACAGGGATGGCTACACCTTC.

CDR3 sequence (DNA): TGTGCCAGCAGTCCAGCCCGGAATGAAAAACTGTTTTTT. Its translation: CASSPARNEKLFF. The chain links TRBV28 to TRBJ1-4; D is ambiguous. The V end lost 5 bases, the J end lost 5 bases, and 9 bases lay between the germline ends. CDR3 length: 13 residues. Germline CDR1 is MDHEN and CDR2 is SYDVKM.

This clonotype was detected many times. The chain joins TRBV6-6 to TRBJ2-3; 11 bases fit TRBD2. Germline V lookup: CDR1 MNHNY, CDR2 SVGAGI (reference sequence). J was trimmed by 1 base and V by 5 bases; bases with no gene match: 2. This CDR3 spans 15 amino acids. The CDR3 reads CASSLSGRGTDTQYF. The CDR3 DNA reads TGTGCCAGCAGTCTTAGCGGGAGGGGCACAGATACGCAGTATTTT.

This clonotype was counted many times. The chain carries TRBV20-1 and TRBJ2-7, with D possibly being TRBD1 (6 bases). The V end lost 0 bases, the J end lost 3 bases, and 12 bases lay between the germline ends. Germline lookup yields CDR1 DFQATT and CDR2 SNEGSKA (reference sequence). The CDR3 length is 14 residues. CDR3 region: CSARDRVRGYEQYF. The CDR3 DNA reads TGCAGTGCTAGAGATCGGGTCAGGGGCTACGAGCAGTACTTC.